The clone carrying this T cell receptor (beta chain) occurred many times. Antigen unknown. The data derive from a study of glioma-infiltrating T cells. TCR alpha and beta CDR3 regions were amplified from RNA using iRepertoire nested multiplex PCR. Tissue mRNA or PBMC total RNA, 100-400 ng, went into one-step reverse transcription and amplification. TCRdb fed the multiplex PCR reads into MiXCR, producing one record per CDR3 protein. The sample includes about 130,000 distinct CDR3 sequences, about 22% of them seen just once. Germline-derived CDR1 and CDR2 are MNHEY and SMNVEV (reference sequence). Trimming removed 5 bases from V and 0 bases from J, with 11 bases in between. The CDR3 extends over 16 amino acids. General study points: Non-neoplastic patients had below-expected tissue-blood divergence, while all gliomas exceeded expectation. Only very few CDR3 sequences appeared in both tissue and blood.

The specimen was glioma tissue, nonneoplastic brain tissue, or PBMCs (not recorded which). The rearrangement joins TRBV27 to TRBJ2-6, with D unresolved. The TCR was taken from a human donor with low-grade glioma or glioblastoma, undergoing nonglioma brain surgery, or in good health (not recorded which). For the CDR3, the DNA is TGTGCCAGCAGTCTGCCGAGTCGCTCTGGGGCCAACGTCCTGACTTTC. Translating it yields CASSLPSRSGANVLTF. Looking up the rest from reference TRBV27 and TRBJ2-6 gives the full variable domain: EAQVTQNPRYLITVTGKKLTVTCSQNMNHEYMSWYRQDPGLGLRQIYYSMNVEVTDKGDVPEGYKVSRKEKRNFPLILESPSPNQTSLYFCASSLPSRSGANVLTFGAGSRLTVL.